Below, 18 T cell receptor beta chains from the same sample are listed, as sequenced in a study of blood T cell repertoires in COVID-19. Libraries were prepared by immunoSEQ multiplex PCR; TCRdb keeps only in-frame clonotypes and omits some of them. The table shows 150,000 to 170,000 clones, with about four fifths occurring only once. Sequenced input: peripheral blood. Source of these receptors: a woman over 75 with acute or convalescent COVID-19.

V and J are TRBV19 and TRBJ1-1; TRBD1 matches 8 bases. Germline assignment: CDR1 LNHDA and CDR2 SQIVND (reference sequence). V was clipped by 10 bases and J by 0 bases; unmatched bases: 10. CDR3 length: 15 amino acids. The CDR3 nucleotides are TGTGCCACTCGACCGGGACAGGAGCTGAACACTGAAGCTTTCTTT. It translates to CATRPGQELNTEAFF.

CDR3 in DNA: TGTGCCAGCCTGGAGGCAACTAATGAAAAACTGTTTTTT. As protein: CASLEATNEKLFF. V is TRBV19 and J is TRBJ1-4, with D unresolved. V dropped 9 bases and J dropped 0 bases, with 8 bases sitting between them. Germline lookup yields CDR1 LNHDA and CDR2 SQIVND (reference sequence). There are 13 residues in the CDR3.

The genes are TRBV23-1 and TRBJ1-5, with D unresolved. TRBV23-1 is given ORF status, its function remaining uncertain. The CDR3 runs to 13 residues. V lost 6 bases, J lost 3 bases, and 9 bases lay in between. CDR3 nucleotides: TGCGCCAGCAGGGTCGGTAACAATCAGCCCCAGCATTTT. Translated, it gives CASRVGNNQPQHF.

The chain uses TRBV7-8 and TRBJ2-3, with TRBD2 identical over 8 bases. The CDR3 runs to 16 residues. Germline assignment: CDR1 SGHVS and CDR2 FQNEAQ. The ends lost 5 bases at V and 2 bases at J; junction bases unmatched: 9. The CDR3 sequence is CASSRAGVGVTDTQYF. Here the CDR3 DNA reads TGTGCCAGCAGCCGAGCGGGAGTCGGGGTCACAGATACGCAGTATTTT.

The chain is built from TRBV23-1 and TRBJ1-2, with D maybe TRBD1 (6 bases). TRBV23-1 counts as an open reading frame of uncertain function. The CDR3 loop spans 13 amino acids. The ends were cut back, 4 bases at V and 8 bases at J, with 14 bases in the middle. CDR3: CASSLRQAEGYTF. The DNA for the CDR3 is TGCGCCAGCAGTCTCCGACAGGCGGAAGGCTACACCTTC.

This clone was counted a single time. The gene calls are TRBV3-1 (or the pseudogene TRBV3-2) and TRBJ2-3; D is possibly TRBD1 (5 bases). Trimming removed 0 bases from V and 10 bases from J, with 11 bases in between. CDR1 is LGHDT, CDR2 YNNKEL, per germline (reference sequence). There are 13 residues in the CDR3. The CDR3 reads CASSQEGATAQYF. In DNA form, the CDR3 reads TGTGCCAGCAGCCAAGAAGGGGCTACCGCGCAGTATTTT.

The chain combines TRBV18 with TRBJ1-1; D might be TRBD1 (6 bases). This CDR3 has 14 amino acids. Trimming removed 3 bases from V and 3 bases from J, with 11 bases in between. Germline V gene sequence: CDR1 KGHSH, CDR2 LQKENI. The CDR3 DNA reads as TGTGCCAGCTCACCCCGACAGGACGACACTGAAGCTTTCTTT. The encoded protein is CASSPRQDDTEAFF.

The chain is built from TRBV5-1 and TRBJ2-7; D possibly corresponds to TRBD2 (5 bases). The CDR3 is made up of 12 amino acids. V was trimmed by 7 bases and J by 3 bases, leaving 11 bases between them. Per germline, CDR1 SGHRS and CDR2 YFSETQ. Here the CDR3 reads CASRLEGYEQYF. The CDR3 nucleotides read TGCGCCAGCCGCCTAGAGGGCTACGAGCAGTACTTC.

The gene calls are TRBV7-8 and TRBJ1-5; maybe TRBD1 (6 bases). The CDR3 runs 15 residues. Trimming removed 1 base at V and 5 bases at J, with 12 bases between. Germline CDR1 reads SGHVS; CDR2 reads FQNEAQ. The CDR3 loop reads CASSLGQGWDQPQHF. As DNA, the CDR3 is TGTGCCAGCAGCTTAGGTCAGGGGTGGGATCAGCCCCAGCATTTT.

This chain connects TRBV30 to TRBJ1-5, with 9 bases fitting TRBD1. Germline CDR1 is GTSNPN and CDR2 is SVGIG (reference sequence). The CDR3 is made up of 14 amino acids. The trim removed 2 bases at V and 5 bases at J, leaving 4 bases unmatched. In DNA form, the CDR3 reads TGTGCCTGGAGTCGCGGACAGGGGCATCAGCCCCAGCATTTT. It translates to CAWSRGQGHQPQHF.

The rearrangement joins TRBV23-1 to TRBJ1-6; D is possibly TRBD1 (6 bases). TRBV23-1 is filed as an ORF, its function uncertain. Trimming cost V 9 bases and J 4 bases, with 19 bases left between them. CDR3 size: 16 residues. CDR3 loop: CARGMGARGYNSPLHF. The DNA of the CDR3 is TGCGCCAGGGGGATGGGGGCGAGGGGTTATAATTCACCCCTCCACTTT.

There are a few counts of this clone. This rearrangement joins TRBV6-1 to TRBJ2-5, with 9 bases matching TRBD2. Germline V gene sequence: CDR1 MNHNS, CDR2 SASEGT. V was pared by 2 bases and J by 5 bases, with 9 bases of the junction left unmatched. The CDR3 contains 16 residues. The CDR3 region has the DNA TGTGCCAGCAGTGAATCGGTAGCGGGAGTTGGTGAGACCCAGTACTTC. Protein sequence: CASSESVAGVGETQYF.

The gene calls are TRBV19 and TRBJ2-5, with 11 bases matching TRBD1. CDR3 length: 13 residues. J was trimmed by 6 bases and V by 6 bases; bases with no gene match: 3. The germline V gene has CDR1 LNHDA and CDR2 SQIVND (reference sequence). The CDR3 protein is CASSGQGAQTQYF. CDR3 coding DNA: TGTGCCAGTAGCGGACAGGGGGCACAGACCCAGTACTTC.

V usage is TRBV5-1 and J usage is TRBJ2-5, with 7 bases aligning to TRBD2. This CDR3 is 14 amino acids long. Germline assignment: CDR1 SGHRS and CDR2 YFSETQ. The J segment lost 5 bases and the V segment lost 3 bases, leaving 7 bases of the junction unmatched. The CDR3 DNA sequence: TGCGCCAGCAGCTACCAGACTAGCTCCGAGACCCAGTACTTC. Its protein is CASSYQTSSETQYF.

V and J are TRBV6-5 and TRBJ1-3; D is unclear. V lost 6 bases and J lost 1, with 10 bases in between. CDR1 MNHEY and CDR2 SVGAGI come from the germline V gene. The CDR3 is 14 residues long. The CDR3 spells CASRQQSSGNTIYF. In DNA form, the CDR3 reads TGTGCCAGCAGGCAACAGAGTTCTGGAAACACCATATATTTT.

CDR3 sequence reads: CASSRGQGDEQFF. In DNA form, the CDR3 reads TGTGCCAGCAGCCGGGGACAGGGCGATGAGCAGTTCTTC. V gene TRBV13 combines with J gene TRBJ2-1; 9 nucleotides line up with TRBD1. The length of the CDR3 is 13 residues. The germline CDR1 and CDR2 sequences are PRHDT and FYEKMQ (reference sequence). The V gene end was trimmed by 5 bases and the J gene end by 8 bases; junction bases not matched to a gene: 4. The full variable domain, with the rest looked up from reference TRBV13 and TRBJ2-1, is AAGVIQSPRHLIKEKRETATLKCYPIPRHDTVYWYQQGPGQDPQFLISFYEKMQSDKGSIPDRFSAQQFSDYHSELNMSSLELGDSALYFCASSRGQGDEQFFGPGTRLTVL.

V is TRBV5-1 and J is TRBJ2-2; possibly TRBD1 for D (6 bases). CDR3 length equals 15 residues. Germline V gene data show CDR1 as SGHRS and CDR2 as YFSETQ. Trimming pared 5 bases from V and 1 base from J, leaving 12 bases between. The CDR3 loop reads CASSTGQMNTGELFF. The CDR3 DNA follows: TGCGCCAGCAGTACAGGGCAGATGAACACCGGGGAGCTGTTTTTT. The variable domain in full, with the rest retrieved from reference TRBV5-1 and TRBJ2-2, is KAGVTQTPRYLIKTRGQQVTLSCSPISGHRSVSWYQQTPGQGLQFLFEYFSETQRNKGNFPGRFSGRQFSNSRSEMNVSTLELGDSALYLCASSTGQMNTGELFFGEGSRLTVL.

This clone appeared a single time. The gene calls are TRBV5-1 and TRBJ1-1; 7 bases are a match to TRBD1. Germline CDR1 is SGHRS and CDR2 is YFSETQ. The CDR3 contains 15 residues. V lost 7 bases and J lost 3; bases outside the gene matches: 12. The CDR3 region is CASGTIQGKDTEAFF. In DNA form, the CDR3 reads TGCGCCAGCGGAACCATACAGGGGAAGGACACTGAAGCTTTCTTT.